This TCR beta chain is drawn from a study of T-cell memory formation after mild COVID-19. Points from the study as a whole: Largely, contracting CD4+ clones fell within CM and EM, and contracting CD8+ clones within EMRA. Cross-reactive memory appears to have joined, as suggested by some responding clones showing up in pre-infection memory. Clones contracting across day 15 to 85 had a balanced CD4/CD8 profile; later expanding clones leaned CD4+.

Germline values: CDR1 SEHNR, CDR2 FQNEAQ (reference sequence). The CDR3 runs to 16 residues. Trimming shortened V by 4 bases and J by 5 bases, and 18 bases separated the two germline ends. Constant-segment primers served in 5'RACE that generated TCR alpha and TCR beta cDNA libraries bearing sample barcodes and UMIs. Each CDR3 protein gets one entry after TCRdb re-called the 5' RACE reads with MiXCR. This sample carries 300,000 to 350,000 distinct CDR3 sequences, roughly a fifth of them seen once, and the ten largest clones take around 21%. In its sample, this clonotype was seen many times. Its antigen is not identified.

This sequence was found in a man between 18 and 35 years old who had mild COVID-19 (a few samples of this study predate the infection). Cell type and time point are not known. Specimen: PBMCs or a T cell subset sorted from them (not recorded which). The chain couples TRBV7-9 to TRBJ2-1; D may be TRBD2 (5 bases). The CDR3: CASSSPPSDGDNEQFF. As DNA, the CDR3 is TGTGCCAGCAGCTCCCCTCCCTCGGACGGGGACAATGAGCAGTTCTTC.